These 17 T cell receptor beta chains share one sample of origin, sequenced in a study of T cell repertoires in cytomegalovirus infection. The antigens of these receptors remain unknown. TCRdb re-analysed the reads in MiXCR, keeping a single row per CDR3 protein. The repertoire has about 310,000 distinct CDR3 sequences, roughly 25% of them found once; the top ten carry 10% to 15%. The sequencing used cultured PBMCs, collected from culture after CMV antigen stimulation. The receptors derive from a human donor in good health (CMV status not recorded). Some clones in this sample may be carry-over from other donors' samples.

CDR3 bases: TGTGCCATCAGTGTGTTGGGGCTAGCGACAGATACGCAGTATTTT. Protein: CAISVLGLATDTQYF. The chain employs TRBV10-3 and TRBJ2-3, with D possibly matching TRBD2 (6 bases). The CDR3 is 15 residues long. Looked up from germline, CDR1 is ENHRY and CDR2 is SYGVKD. Trimming left V 4 bases short and J 3 bases short, with 14 bases between.

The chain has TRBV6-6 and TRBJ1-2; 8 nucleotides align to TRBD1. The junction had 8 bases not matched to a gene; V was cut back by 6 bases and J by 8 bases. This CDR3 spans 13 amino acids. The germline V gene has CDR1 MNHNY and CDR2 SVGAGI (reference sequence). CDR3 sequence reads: CASSSGQGEGYTF. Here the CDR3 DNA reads TGTGCCAGCAGCTCCGGACAGGGAGAGGGCTACACCTTC.

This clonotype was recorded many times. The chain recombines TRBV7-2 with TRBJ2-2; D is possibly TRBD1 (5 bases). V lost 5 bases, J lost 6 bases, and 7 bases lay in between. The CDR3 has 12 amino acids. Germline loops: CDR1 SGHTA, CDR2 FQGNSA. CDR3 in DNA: TGTGCCAGCAGCCCAGGGTCCGGGGAGCTGTTTTTT. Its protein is CASSPGSGELFF.

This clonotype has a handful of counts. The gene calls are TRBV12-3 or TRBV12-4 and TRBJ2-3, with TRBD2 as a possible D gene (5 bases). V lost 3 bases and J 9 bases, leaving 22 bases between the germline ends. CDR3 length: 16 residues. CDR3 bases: TGTGCCAGCAGTTTGGGGTTTAGAGTAGTCAAGCGGACGCAGTATTTT. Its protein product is CASSLGFRVVKRTQYF.

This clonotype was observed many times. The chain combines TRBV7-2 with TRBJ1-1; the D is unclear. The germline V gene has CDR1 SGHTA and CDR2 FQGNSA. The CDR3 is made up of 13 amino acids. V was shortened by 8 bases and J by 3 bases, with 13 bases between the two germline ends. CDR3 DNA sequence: TGTGCCAGCGGCGGACGGCAAGACACTGAAGCTTTCTTT. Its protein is CASGGRQDTEAFF.

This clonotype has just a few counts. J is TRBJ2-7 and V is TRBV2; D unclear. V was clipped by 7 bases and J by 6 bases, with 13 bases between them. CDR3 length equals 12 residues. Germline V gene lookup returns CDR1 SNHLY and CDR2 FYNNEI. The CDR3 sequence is CASKPTFREQYF. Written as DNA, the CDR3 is TGTGCCAGCAAACCGACGTTCCGCGAGCAGTACTTC.

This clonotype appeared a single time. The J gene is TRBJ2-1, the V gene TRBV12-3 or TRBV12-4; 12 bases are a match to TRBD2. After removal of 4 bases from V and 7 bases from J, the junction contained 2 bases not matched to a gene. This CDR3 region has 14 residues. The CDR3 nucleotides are TGTGCCAGCAGTTCTAGCGGGAGGGTAAATGAGCAGTTCTTC. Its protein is CASSSSGRVNEQFF.

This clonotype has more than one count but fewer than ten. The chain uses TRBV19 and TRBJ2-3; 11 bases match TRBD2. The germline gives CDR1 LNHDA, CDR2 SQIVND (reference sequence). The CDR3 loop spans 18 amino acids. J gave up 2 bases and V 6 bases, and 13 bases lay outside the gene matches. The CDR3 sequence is CASRGVWLAGGVTDTQYF. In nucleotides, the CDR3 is TGTGCCAGTAGGGGGGTCTGGCTAGCGGGAGGCGTCACAGATACGCAGTATTTT.

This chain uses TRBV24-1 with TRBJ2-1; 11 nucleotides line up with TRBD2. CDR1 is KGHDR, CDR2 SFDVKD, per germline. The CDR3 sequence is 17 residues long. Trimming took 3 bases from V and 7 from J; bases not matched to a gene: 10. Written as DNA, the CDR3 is TGTGCCACCAGTGATACCCGAACTAGCGGGAGTATGAATGAGCAGTTCTTC. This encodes CATSDTRTSGSMNEQFF.

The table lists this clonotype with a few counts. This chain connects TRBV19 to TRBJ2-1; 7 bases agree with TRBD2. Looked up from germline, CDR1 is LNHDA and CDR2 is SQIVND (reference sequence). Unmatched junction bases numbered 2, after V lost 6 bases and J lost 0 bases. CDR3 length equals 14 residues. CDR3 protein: CASSGTTSYNEQFF. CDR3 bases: TGTGCCAGTAGCGGGACTACCTCCTACAATGAGCAGTTCTTC.

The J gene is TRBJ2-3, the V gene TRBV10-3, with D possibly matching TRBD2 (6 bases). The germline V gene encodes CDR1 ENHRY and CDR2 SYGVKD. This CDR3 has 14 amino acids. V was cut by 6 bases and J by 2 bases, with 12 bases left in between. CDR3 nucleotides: TGTGCCATCAGCTTAGGGACTTACACAGATACGCAGTATTTT. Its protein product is CAISLGTYTDTQYF.

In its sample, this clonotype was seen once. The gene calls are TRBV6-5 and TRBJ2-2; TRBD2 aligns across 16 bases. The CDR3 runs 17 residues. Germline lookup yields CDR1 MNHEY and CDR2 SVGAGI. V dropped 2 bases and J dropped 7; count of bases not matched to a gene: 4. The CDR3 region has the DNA TGTGCCAGCAGTTACACCGGGACTAGCGGGAGGGGCGGGGAGCTGTTTTTT. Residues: CASSYTGTSGRGGELFF.

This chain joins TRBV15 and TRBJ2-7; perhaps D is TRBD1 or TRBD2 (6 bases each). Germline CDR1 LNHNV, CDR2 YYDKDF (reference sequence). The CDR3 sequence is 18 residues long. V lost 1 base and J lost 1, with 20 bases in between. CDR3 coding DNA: TGTGCCACCAGCAGAGTGCCCAGGGGTAGCGGCCAATCCTACGAGCAGTACTTC. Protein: CATSRVPRGSGQSYEQYF.

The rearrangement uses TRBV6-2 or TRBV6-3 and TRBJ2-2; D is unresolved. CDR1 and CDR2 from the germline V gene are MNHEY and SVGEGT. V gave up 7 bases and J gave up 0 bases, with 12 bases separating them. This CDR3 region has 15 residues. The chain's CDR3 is CASTDGIANTGELFF. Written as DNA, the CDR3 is TGTGCCAGCACTGACGGAATCGCGAACACCGGGGAGCTGTTTTTT.

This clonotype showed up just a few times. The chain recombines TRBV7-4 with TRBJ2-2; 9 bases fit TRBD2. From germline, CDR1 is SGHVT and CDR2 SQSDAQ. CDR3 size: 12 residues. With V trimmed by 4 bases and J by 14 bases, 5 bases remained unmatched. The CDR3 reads CASSSGTSSLFF. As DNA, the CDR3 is TGTGCCAGCAGCTCCGGGACTAGCAGTCTGTTTTTT. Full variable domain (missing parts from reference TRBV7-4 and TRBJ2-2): GAGVSQSPRYKVAKRGRDVALRCDSISGHVTLYWYRQTLGQGSEVLTYSQSDAQRDKSGRPSGRFSAERPERSVSTLKIQRTEQGDSAVYLCASSSGTSSLFFGEGSRLTVL.

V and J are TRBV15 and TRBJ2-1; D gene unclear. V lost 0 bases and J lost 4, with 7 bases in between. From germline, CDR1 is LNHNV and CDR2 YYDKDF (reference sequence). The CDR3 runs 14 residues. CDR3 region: CATSRDSRYNEQFF. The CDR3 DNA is TGTGCCACCAGCAGAGATTCACGGTACAATGAGCAGTTCTTC.

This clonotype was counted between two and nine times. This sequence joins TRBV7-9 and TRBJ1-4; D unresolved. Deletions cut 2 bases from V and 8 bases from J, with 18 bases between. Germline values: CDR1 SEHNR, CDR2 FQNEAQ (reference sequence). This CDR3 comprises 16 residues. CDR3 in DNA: TGTGCCAGCAGCTTAAAGGTTGCTCAGGAGGGCGAAAAACTGTTTTTT. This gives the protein CASSLKVAQEGEKLFF.